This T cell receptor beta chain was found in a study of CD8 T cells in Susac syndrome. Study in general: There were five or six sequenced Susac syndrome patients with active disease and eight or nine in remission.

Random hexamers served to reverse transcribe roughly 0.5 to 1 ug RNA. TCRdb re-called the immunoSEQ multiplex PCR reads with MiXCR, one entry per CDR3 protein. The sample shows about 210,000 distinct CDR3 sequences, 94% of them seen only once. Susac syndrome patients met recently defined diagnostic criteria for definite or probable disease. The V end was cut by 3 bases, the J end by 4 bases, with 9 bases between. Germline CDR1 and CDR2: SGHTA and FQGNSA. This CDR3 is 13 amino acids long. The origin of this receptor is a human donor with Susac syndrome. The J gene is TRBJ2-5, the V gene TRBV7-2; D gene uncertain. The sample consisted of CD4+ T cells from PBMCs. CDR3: CASSLYSPETQYF. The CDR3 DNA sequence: TGTGCCAGCAGCTTGTACAGCCCAGAGACCCAGTACTTC.